The clone carrying this TCR beta chain was counted many times. Its specificity is unknown. This record belongs to a study of response to subunit inactivated influenza vaccine. Study findings and constraints: New T cells are recruited in small numbers by each seasonal influenza vaccination, according to the authors' suggestion.

TCRdb passed the RT-PCR reads through MiXCR, listing each CDR3 protein once. Of more than 700,000 distinct CDR3 sequences in the sample, over 20% are singletons; the top ten hold approximately 10%. V lost 4 bases and J 1 base, leaving 16 bases between the germline ends. The length of the CDR3 is 16 residues. The germline CDR1 and CDR2 sequences are SGHRS and YFSETQ. The gene calls are TRBV5-1 and TRBJ2-3, with D unclear. This material consisted of PBMCs from blood, taken 5 days after vaccination. This TCR derives from a middle-aged man who received an inactivated influenza vaccine. CDR3 sequence reads: CASSTTLSAGTDTQYF. CDR3 DNA sequence: TGCGCCAGCAGCACCACTCTATCGGCAGGCACAGATACGCAGTATTTT.